The 32 T cell receptor beta chains below all came from one sample that was sequenced in a study of PD-L1 blockade in urothelial cancer. Time point noted: pretreatment peripheral blood. Sequencing used immunoSEQ multiplex PCR; TCRdb keeps in-frame clones, though not all of them. The table has almost 50,000 clones, around 84% seen once. Sample: PBMCs, taken around atezolizumab (anti-PD-L1) treatment. The receptor set was obtained from a man aged 70 or older with urothelial cancer.

The chain links TRBV28 to TRBJ1-2; tentatively, D is TRBD1 (6 bases). Looked up from germline, CDR1 is MDHEN and CDR2 is SYDVKM. The CDR3 length is 13 residues. Trimming shortened V by 5 bases and J by 2 bases, and 9 bases separated the two germline ends. The CDR3: CASSPDRNYGYTF. In DNA, the CDR3 is TGTGCCAGCAGTCCGGACAGAAACTATGGCTACACCTTC.

The chain joins TRBV5-4 to TRBJ1-3; 10 bases are shared with TRBD1. This CDR3 spans 16 amino acids. The germline V gene has CDR1 SGHNT and CDR2 YYREEE (reference sequence). J was trimmed by 7 bases and V by 4 bases; bases with no gene match: 11. CDR3 amino acids: CASSPRQGAGVNTIYF. The CDR3 DNA follows: TGTGCCAGCAGCCCCAGACAGGGGGCCGGGGTTAACACCATATATTTT.

The chain combines TRBV6-1 with TRBJ2-3; tentatively, D is TRBD2 (5 bases). The CDR3 loop spans 13 amino acids. Germline V gives CDR1 MNHNS, CDR2 SASEGT. The V gene lost 6 bases and the J gene lost 4 bases, with 11 bases spanning the gap. Here the CDR3 reads CASRGDYPDTQYF. The CDR3 DNA is TGTGCCAGCAGAGGCGACTATCCAGATACGCAGTATTTT.

V gene TRBV11-2 combines with J gene TRBJ2-3; possible D gene TRBD1, 5 bases. The CDR3 spans 15 residues. V was shortened by 0 bases and J by 2 bases, with 9 bases between the two germline ends. Germline V gene data show CDR1 as SGHAT and CDR2 as FQNNGV. CDR3 in DNA: TGTGCCAGCAGCTTAGATCCAGGGCCCACAGATACGCAGTATTTT. It yields the protein CASSLDPGPTDTQYF.

There are a few counts of this clone. This same CDR3 is encoded by further DNA sequences in the sample. The J gene is TRBJ2-5, the V gene TRBV5-1; 9 bases are shared with TRBD2. Per the germline V gene, CDR1 is SGHRS and CDR2 is YFSETQ. The CDR3 runs to 15 residues. V shed 1 base and J 5 bases; nucleotides not matched to a gene: 6. CDR3 protein: CASSLRGGAGETQYF. The CDR3 DNA reads TGCGCCAGCAGCTTGCGCGGGGGGGCCGGGGAGACCCAGTACTTC.

This sequence joins TRBV15 and TRBJ2-2; 9 bases agree with TRBD1. Losses at the gene ends were 7 bases for V and 5 bases for J; bases not matched to a gene: 8. This CDR3 contains 15 residues. The V gene's germline CDR1 is LNHNV and CDR2 YYDKDF (reference sequence). The CDR3 spells CATKSDRGRTGELFF. The DNA of the CDR3 is TGTGCCACCAAGTCGGACAGGGGTCGAACCGGGGAGCTGTTTTTT.

The gene calls are TRBV9 and TRBJ1-1; maybe TRBD1 (5 bases). The CDR3 contains 12 residues. V lost 4 bases and J 7 bases, leaving 11 bases between the germline ends. Germline loops: CDR1 SGDLS, CDR2 YYNGEE. The CDR3 here is CASSQGRGEAFF. CDR3 nucleotide sequence: TGTGCCAGCAGCCAGGGTAGGGGTGAAGCTTTCTTT.

The chain recombines TRBV5-1 with TRBJ2-2; D is unresolved. Looked up from germline, CDR1 is SGHRS and CDR2 is YFSETQ. V lost 5 bases to trimming and J lost 1 base, with 12 bases between them. The CDR3 runs to 15 residues. CDR3 loop: CASSERALNTGELFF. CDR3 DNA: TGCGCCAGCAGTGAAAGAGCATTGAACACCGGGGAGCTGTTTTTT.

The genes are TRBV4-3 and TRBJ2-2, with 8 bases fitting TRBD2. V was pared by 4 bases and J by 1 base, with 8 bases of the junction left unmatched. The CDR3 covers 17 residues. The germline gives CDR1 LGHNA, CDR2 YSLEER. CDR3 protein: CASSLFSLAGNTGELFF. The CDR3, as DNA: TGCGCCAGCAGCCTTTTTAGTCTAGCGGGGAACACCGGGGAGCTGTTTTTT.

The chain has TRBV7-2 and TRBJ2-5; the D gene is possibly TRBD2 (7 bases). CDR1 SGHTA and CDR2 FQGNSA come from the germline V gene. V gave up 5 bases and J gave up 4 bases, with 14 bases separating them. The CDR3 loop spans 14 amino acids. CDR3 region: CASSPRGAGETQYF. CDR3 nucleotides: TGTGCCAGCAGCCCCCGGGGGGCGGGAGAGACCCAGTACTTC.

This chain joins TRBV4-3 and TRBJ1-2; 7 bases align to TRBD1. The CDR3 consists of 13 residues. The V segment lost 1 base and the J segment 5 bases; nucleotides outside the gene matches: 1. Per the germline V gene, CDR1 is LGHNA and CDR2 is YSLEER. The CDR3 nucleotides are TGCGCCAGCAGCCAAGGGACAGGTTATGGCTACACCTTC. As protein: CASSQGTGYGYTF.

The rearrangement links TRBV2 to TRBJ1-2; tentatively, D is TRBD1 (6 bases). Germline V gives CDR1 SNHLY, CDR2 FYNNEI. V was pared by 8 bases and J by 7 bases, with 17 bases between. CDR3 length: 13 amino acids. CDR3 amino acids: CASEQGSLGGYTF. Written as DNA, the CDR3 is TGTGCCAGCGAACAGGGAAGTCTGGGTGGCTACACCTTC.

The V gene is TRBV14, the J gene TRBJ2-5; 9 bases are shared with TRBD1. The CDR3 spans 16 residues. Germline loops: CDR1 SGHDN, CDR2 FVKESK. The J segment lost 4 bases and the V segment lost 4 bases, leaving 10 bases of the junction unmatched. CDR3 DNA sequence: TGTGCCAGCAGCCCCTGGACAGGGGACGGGATAGAGACCCAGTACTTC. This codes for CASSPWTGDGIETQYF.

The chain uses TRBV11-3 and TRBJ2-5, with 7 nucleotides matching TRBD2. Unmatched junction bases numbered 7, after V lost 1 base and J lost 5 bases. CDR1 is SGHNT and CDR2 is YENEEA in the germline V gene. This CDR3 spans 15 amino acids. The CDR3 DNA is TGTGCCAGCAGCTTAGGAGGGAGGGGACCCGAGACCCAGTACTTC. Protein product: CASSLGGRGPETQYF.

This clone showed up just a few times. The chain has TRBV28 and TRBJ1-1; 10 positions agree with TRBD1. The V gene's germline CDR1 is MDHEN and CDR2 SYDVKM. Losses at the gene ends were 5 bases for V and 4 bases for J; bases not matched to a gene: 7. The CDR3 contains 15 residues. Written as DNA, the CDR3 is TGTGCCAGCAGTCGACAGGGGGCGTCGGGCACTGAAGCTTTCTTT. This translates into CASSRQGASGTEAFF.

The V gene is TRBV2, the J gene TRBJ2-5; TRBD2 is a possible D gene (5 bases). The CDR3 runs to 14 residues. CDR1 and CDR2 (germline): SNHLY, FYNNEI. Trimming took off 1 base at V and 7 bases at J, with 13 bases between the two ends. Written as DNA, the CDR3 is TGTGCCAGCAGTGAAGGGCCCTTAGGAGGGACCCAGTACTTC. Its translation: CASSEGPLGGTQYF. Using reference TRBV2 and TRBJ2-5 for the parts outside the CDR3, the full variable domain is EPEVTQTPSHQVTQMGQEVILRCVPISNHLYFYWYRQILGQKVEFLVSFYNNEISEKSEIFDDQFSVERPDGSNFTLKIRSTKLEDSAMYFCASSEGPLGGTQYFGPGTRLLVL.

The V and J genes are TRBV6-4 and TRBJ1-1; TRBD1 might be the D (5 bases). In germline, CDR1 is MRHNA, CDR2 SNTAGT. The V end was cut by 0 bases, the J end by 10 bases, with 12 bases between. This CDR3 comprises 13 residues. The CDR3 nucleotides are TGTGCCAGCAGTGACTCCGGGGGAAGAGTAGCTTTCTTT. It specifies CASSDSGGRVAFF.

This chain uses TRBV5-8 with TRBJ2-1; no definite D call. The CDR3 runs 16 residues. Germline-derived CDR1 and CDR2 are SGHTS and YDEGEE. Trimming shortened V by 4 bases and J by 4 bases, and 18 bases separated the two germline ends. The CDR3 region has the DNA TGTGCCAGCAGCCCCCTAATCCGCGGATCGTACAATGAGCAGTTCTTC. Translating it yields CASSPLIRGSYNEQFF.

This rearrangement joins TRBV6-6 to TRBJ2-3; D is perhaps TRBD2 (6 bases). Germline loops: CDR1 MNHNY, CDR2 SVGAGI (reference sequence). The length of the CDR3 is 12 residues. The ends were cut back, 8 bases at V and 0 bases at J, with 6 bases in the middle. CDR3 loop: CASGGSTDTQYF. In DNA form, the CDR3 reads TGTGCCAGCGGGGGGAGCACAGATACGCAGTATTTT.

Points on this clone: In the same sample, other DNA sequences code for this CDR3. This chain links TRBV7-3 with TRBJ1-2; 7 bases map to TRBD1. The V gene end was trimmed by 5 bases and the J gene end by 4 bases; junction bases not matched to a gene: 4. CDR1 is SGHTA and CDR2 is FQGTGA in the germline V gene. The CDR3 covers 13 residues. CDR3 bases: TGTGCCAGCAGCCTCCAGGGGGGCTATGGCTACACCTTC. Its translation is CASSLQGGYGYTF.

This chain joins TRBV7-9 and TRBJ2-1; 8 bases match TRBD2. The V gene's germline CDR1 is SEHNR and CDR2 FQNEAQ (reference sequence). J gave up 1 base and V 4 bases, and 12 bases lay outside the gene matches. The CDR3 runs to 18 residues. CDR3 in DNA: TGTGCCAGCAGCTCCACCGGGGGGGGGCTAACGTCCTACAATGAGCAGTTCTTC. Its protein is CASSSTGGGLTSYNEQFF.

V usage is TRBV7-3 and J usage is TRBJ2-5; 7 positions match TRBD2. J lost 2 bases, V lost 5 bases, and 11 bases had no gene match. Looked up from germline, CDR1 is SGHTA and CDR2 is FQGTGA. This CDR3 has 16 residues. CDR3 amino acids: CASSPLGGRDQETQYF. The CDR3, as DNA: TGTGCCAGCAGCCCCCTGGGAGGGAGGGATCAAGAGACCCAGTACTTC.

The genes are TRBV27 and TRBJ1-4; unclear D gene. The length of the CDR3 is 15 residues. CDR1 and CDR2 from the germline V gene are MNHEY and SMNVEV (reference sequence). The V and J ends lost 5 bases and 8 bases respectively, with 18 bases between them. CDR3 DNA: TGTGCCAGCAGTCCTTACTTACCCGCGGGGGAAAAACTGTTTTTT. Its translation: CASSPYLPAGEKLFF. The entire variable domain, with the rest obtained from reference TRBV27 and TRBJ1-4, is as follows: EAQVTQNPRYLITVTGKKLTVTCSQNMNHEYMSWYRQDPGLGLRQIYYSMNVEVTDKGDVPEGYKVSRKEKRNFPLILESPSPNQTSLYFCASSPYLPAGEKLFFGSGTQLSVL.

This chain links TRBV28 with TRBJ2-4; tentatively, D is TRBD1 (5 bases). Germline loops: CDR1 MDHEN, CDR2 SYDVKM. V lost 5 bases, J lost 4 bases, and 18 bases lay in between. This CDR3 spans 16 amino acids. The CDR3 spells CASSPTSTDSKNIQYF. In DNA form, the CDR3 reads TGTGCCAGCAGTCCGACAAGTACCGACAGTAAAAACATTCAGTACTTC.

The rearrangement uses TRBV6-1 and TRBJ2-4; TRBD1 matches 10 bases. There are 15 residues in the CDR3. The germline V gene has CDR1 MNHNS and CDR2 SASEGT. V lost 1 base to trimming and J lost 14 bases; unmatched junction nucleotides: 11. The CDR3 region has the DNA TGTGCCAGCAGTGAAGTATGGGGACAGGGGAGGGTCAAGTACTTC. Protein: CASSEVWGQGRVKYF.

This chain joins TRBV13 and TRBJ2-7; D is undetermined. The CDR3 is 12 amino acids. The V and J ends lost 6 bases and 0 bases respectively, with 6 bases between them. CDR1 PRHDT and CDR2 FYEKMQ come from the germline V gene (reference sequence). The CDR3 is CASSPSSYEQYF. The CDR3 DNA reads TGTGCCAGCAGTCCTAGCTCCTACGAGCAGTACTTC.

The rearrangement joins TRBV2 to TRBJ2-1, with D possibly being TRBD1 (5 bases). V was pared by 4 bases and J by 10 bases, with 5 bases between. There are 10 residues in the CDR3. Looked up from germline, CDR1 is SNHLY and CDR2 is FYNNEI. The CDR3 is CASSAGEQFF. For the CDR3, the DNA is TGTGCCAGCAGTGCAGGGGAGCAGTTCTTC. The whole variable domain, filled in from reference TRBV2 and TRBJ2-1, reads EPEVTQTPSHQVTQMGQEVILRCVPISNHLYFYWYRQILGQKVEFLVSFYNNEISEKSEIFDDQFSVERPDGSNFTLKIRSTKLEDSAMYFCASSAGEQFFGPGTRLTVL.

The chain couples TRBV7-2 to TRBJ2-7, with 8 positions matching TRBD2. CDR1 is SGHTA and CDR2 is FQGNSA in the germline V gene. The CDR3 covers 15 residues. V trimming: 5 bases; J trimming: 3 bases; junction bases outside the gene matches: 9. The CDR3: CASSTGGALVYEQYF. CDR3 DNA: TGTGCCAGCAGCACCGGGGGGGCTCTCGTCTACGAGCAGTACTTC.

V gene TRBV19 combines with J gene TRBJ2-1; D ambiguous. Trimming left V 6 bases short and J 3 bases short, with 9 bases between. This CDR3 has 13 residues. Germline V gives CDR1 LNHDA, CDR2 SQIVND (reference sequence). The CDR3 DNA sequence: TGTGCCAGTAGATCGGAGCGCTACAATGAGCAGTTCTTC. The encoded protein is CASRSERYNEQFF.

This chain joins TRBV4-3 and TRBJ1-2; 9 bases line up with TRBD1. Germline lookup yields CDR1 LGHNA and CDR2 YSLEER. V gave up 4 bases and J gave up 13 bases; unmatched junction bases: 16. The CDR3 is 15 amino acids. This CDR3 is CASSLDPGQGFSVTF. CDR3 DNA: TGCGCCAGCAGCCTCGACCCGGGACAGGGATTTTCGGTCACCTTC.

The rearrangement joins TRBV27 to TRBJ2-7; tentatively, D is TRBD2 (6 bases). The CDR3 runs 14 residues. Germline assignment: CDR1 MNHEY and CDR2 SMNVEV (reference sequence). V lost 4 bases, J lost 2 bases, and 12 bases lay in between. CDR3 sequence: CASSWGETPYEQYF. The CDR3 DNA reads as TGTGCCAGCAGTTGGGGGGAAACCCCCTACGAGCAGTACTTC.

The V and J genes are TRBV19 and TRBJ1-5, with D uncertain. The CDR3 has 15 residues. The V end lost 3 bases, the J end lost 4 bases, and 13 bases lay between the germline ends. CDR1 is LNHDA, CDR2 SQIVND, per germline (reference sequence). The CDR3 region is CASSMSGLGNQPQHF. The CDR3 DNA is TGTGCCAGTAGTATGAGCGGTCTTGGGAATCAGCCCCAGCATTTT.